The 10 T cell receptor beta chains below come from one sample, sequenced in a study of B cell selection in AIRE deficiency. The table came from immunoSEQ multiplex PCR; TCRdb's copy has only in-frame clones and leaves some out. The repertoire consists of about 22,000 clones, with about 95% occurring once and the leading ten covering less than 2%. Regulatory T cells were sorted as CD4+CD25hiCD127low/negative. The sequencing sample was made of Tregs sorted from PBMCs. These receptors all come from a human donor with AIRE deficiency.

The chain couples TRBV28 to TRBJ2-7; unclear D gene. Looked up from germline, CDR1 is MDHEN and CDR2 is SYDVKM. The CDR3 has 14 amino acids. The V gene lost 8 bases and the J gene lost 0 bases, with 14 bases spanning the gap. The CDR3 bases are TGTGCCAGCCGTCCTGTACCACCCTCCTACGAGCAGTACTTC. Its translation: CASRPVPPSYEQYF.

In its sample, this clone was seen once. The rearrangement joins TRBV7-3 to TRBJ2-1; TRBD2 agrees at 8 bases. CDR3 length equals 16 residues. Unmatched junction bases numbered 8, after V lost 2 bases and J lost 5 bases. Germline CDR1 reads SGHTA; CDR2 reads FQGTGA. The CDR3 loop is CASSLLSGTRDNEQFF. CDR3 DNA sequence: TGTGCCAGCAGCTTACTTAGCGGGACTCGGGACAATGAGCAGTTCTTC.

V and J are TRBV5-1 and TRBJ2-2, with a possible D match to TRBD1 (6 bases). Germline V gives CDR1 SGHRS, CDR2 YFSETQ. V was pared by 1 base and J by 1 base, with 14 bases between. The CDR3 runs 17 residues. The chain's CDR3 is CASSLWETGLNTGELFF. DNA for the CDR3: TGCGCCAGCAGCTTGTGGGAGACAGGATTGAACACCGGGGAGCTGTTTTTT.

The V call is TRBV6-5, the J call TRBJ1-2; tentatively, D is TRBD1 (5 bases). The germline gives CDR1 MNHEY, CDR2 SVGAGI. The CDR3 length is 14 residues. V was clipped by 9 bases and J by 3 bases, with 17 bases between them. CDR3 loop: CASSPGTRDYGYTF. CDR3 DNA sequence: TGTGCCAGTAGTCCCGGGACGAGGGACTATGGCTACACCTTC.

V is TRBV15 and J is TRBJ2-1; 7 bases match TRBD2. Trimming at V came to 3 bases and at J to 8 bases, leaving 10 bases not matched to a gene. This CDR3 comprises 15 residues. Looked up from germline, CDR1 is LNHNV and CDR2 is YYDKDF (reference sequence). CDR3 coding DNA: TGTGCCACCAGCAGCGCCCAGCGGGAATACTATGAGCAGTTCTTC. Its translation is CATSSAQREYYEQFF.

The chain links TRBV7-2 to TRBJ2-7; 9 bases line up with TRBD2. The CDR3 is 18 amino acids. Germline values: CDR1 SGHTA, CDR2 FQGNSA. The junction had 12 bases not matched to a gene; V was cut back by 0 bases and J by 3 bases. CDR3 protein: CASSLATSGFLAYYEQYF. In DNA form, the CDR3 reads TGTGCCAGCAGCTTAGCGACTAGCGGTTTTCTTGCTTACTACGAGCAGTACTTC.

The chain is built from TRBV11-2 and TRBJ2-2; perhaps TRBD2 as D (5 bases). Per the germline V gene, CDR1 is SGHAT and CDR2 is FQNNGV. The CDR3 covers 13 residues. V was trimmed by 0 bases and J by 7 bases, leaving 6 bases between them. The CDR3 loop is CASSLDRGGELFF. CDR3 nucleotides: TGTGCCAGCAGCTTAGATCGGGGCGGGGAGCTGTTTTTT.

The J gene is TRBJ2-7, the V gene TRBV7-2; 9 bases agree with TRBD2. This CDR3 is 15 amino acids long. Germline CDR1 is SGHTA and CDR2 is FQGNSA. The V and J ends lost 0 bases and 4 bases, in that order; junction bases with no gene match: 4. The CDR3 DNA is TGTGCCAGCAGCTTAGCCTCTAGCGGGGTTTACGAGCAGTACTTC. This sequence encodes CASSLASSGVYEQYF.

This chain connects TRBV7-9 to TRBJ2-2, with D perhaps TRBD1 (5 bases). This CDR3 comprises 15 residues. The germline CDR1 and CDR2 sequences are SEHNR and FQNEAQ (reference sequence). The ends were cut back, 8 bases at V and 4 bases at J, with 17 bases in the middle. CDR3 protein: CASGPRVQSTGELFF. CDR3 coding DNA: TGTGCCAGCGGACCCAGGGTTCAGAGCACCGGGGAGCTGTTTTTT. The whole variable domain, filled in from reference TRBV7-9 and TRBJ2-2, reads DTGVSQNPRHKITKRGQNVTFRCDPISEHNRLYWYRQTLGQGPEFLTYFQNEAQLEKSRLLSDRFSAERPKGSFSTLEIQRTEQGDSAMYLCASGPRVQSTGELFFGEGSRLTVL.

This chain joins TRBV11-2 and TRBJ1-2, with D hard to call. Trimming took 5 bases from V and 8 from J, leaving 12 bases between them. Per germline, CDR1 SGHAT and CDR2 FQNNGV. The CDR3 spans 12 residues. CDR3 in amino acids: CASSPVVGGYTF. CDR3 coding DNA: TGTGCCAGCAGCCCCGTAGTGGGGGGCTACACCTTC.